This is a list of T cell receptor beta chains from one sample in a study of persistence of HIV-infected CD4 T cells. TCRdb keeps only in-frame clones here, not all; method: immunoSEQ multiplex PCR. The sample shows over 35,000 clones, roughly 90% of them seen only once. Their antigen targets remain unknown. The source material was CD4+ T cells sorted from PBMCs after 18-hour stimulation, sampled from a patient who received antiretroviral therapy. The source of these receptors is an adult man with HIV who was CMV-seropositive. Each CDR3 is given with its conserved first and last residue. The order of the fields is clone size, D gene, V gene, J gene, CDR3 protein, CDR3 DNA. A D gene is named only where the DNA matches it firmly. The listing skips clone size in some rows; elsewhere it reads once, few, many or a size class.

-	-	TRBV7-9	TRBJ2-7	CASSSGVYEQYF	TGTGCCAGCAGCTCCGGGGTCTACGAGCAGTACTTC
once	-	TRBV7-9	TRBJ1-5	CASSLSAGNQPQHF	TGTGCCAGCAGCTTAAGTGCAGGGAATCAGCCCCAGCATTTT
-	-	TRBV10-2	TRBJ2-7	CASSENVGGPYEQYF	TGCGCCAGCAGTGAGAATGTCGGGGGGCCCTACGAGCAGTACTTC
-	TRBD2	TRBV12-3/TRBV12-4	TRBJ2-3	CASKKRGVDTQYF	TGTGCCAGCAAGAAGCGGGGCGTAGATACGCAGTATTTT
once	-	TRBV15	TRBJ1-5	CATSRDMASNQPQHF	TGTGCCACCAGCAGAGATATGGCTAGCAATCAGCCCCAGCATTTT
-	TRBD1	TRBV5-8	TRBJ1-4	CASSFRDRGNEKLFF	TGTGCCAGCAGCTTCCGGGACAGGGGAAATGAAAAACTGTTTTTT
-	TRBD2	TRBV7-2	TRBJ2-7	CASSSSGGVYEQYF	TGTGCCAGCAGCTCTAGCGGGGGGGTATACGAGCAGTACTTC
-	-	TRBV7-2	TRBJ1-4	CASSLVGGVSEKLFF	TGTGCCAGCAGCTTAGTCGGAGGGGTTAGTGAAAAACTGTTTTTT
-	-	TRBV9	TRBJ2-7	CASSATPSSYEQYF	TGTGCCAGCAGCGCGACGCCGAGCTCCTACGAGCAGTACTTC
-	-	TRBV5-1	TRBJ1-6	CASSLQGSAGNSPLHF	TGCGCCAGCAGCCTACAGGGATCAGCAGGAAATTCACCCCTCCACTTT
-	-	TRBV11-2	TRBJ1-1	CARPAGTEAFF	TGTGCCCGCCCGGCGGGCACTGAAGCTTTCTTT
-	-	TRBV7-2	TRBJ1-1	CASSFRPNTEAFF	TGTGCCAGCAGCTTCCGACCGAACACTGAAGCTTTCTTT
-	-	TRBV10-3	TRBJ1-4	CAIRGVGGDEKLFF	TGTGCCATCAGGGGAGTAGGAGGAGATGAAAAACTGTTTTTT
once	TRBD2	TRBV7-7	TRBJ2-7	CAENGAGGPSYEQYF	TGTGCAGAGAACGGGGCGGGGGGCCCCTCCTACGAGCAGTACTTC
-	TRBD1	TRBV18	TRBJ1-1	CASSSGTGGNTEAFF	TGTGCCAGCTCATCGGGGACAGGGGGCAACACTGAAGCTTTCTTT
-	TRBD1	TRBV24-1	TRBJ1-2	CATSNPGTGDNGYTF	TGTGCCACCAGTAACCCCGGGACAGGGGACAATGGCTACACCTTC
once	TRBD1	TRBV7-9	TRBJ2-2	CASSLAQGAGELFF	TGTGCCAGCAGCTTAGCGCAGGGGGCCGGGGAGCTGTTTTTT
-	-	TRBV9	TRBJ1-2	CASSVGSTVYGYTF	TGTGCCAGCAGCGTAGGGTCGACAGTTTATGGCTACACCTTC
-	-	TRBV25-1	TRBJ2-6	CASSEAGANVLTF	TGTGCCAGCAGTGAGGCCGGGGCCAACGTCCTGACTTTC
-	-	TRBV4-2	TRBJ2-1	CASSRDIQVPYNEQFF	TGTGCCAGCAGCCGAGATATACAGGTTCCCTACAATGAGCAGTTCTTC
-	-	TRBV28	TRBJ1-2	CASSSTYGYTF	TGTGCCAGCAGTTCAACGTATGGCTACACCTTC
-	TRBD1	TRBV5-1	TRBJ2-2	CASSLGTGGNTGELFF	TGCGCCAGCAGCTTGGGGACAGGGGGAAACACCGGGGAGCTGTTTTTT
few	-	TRBV4-1	TRBJ2-2	CASSHYLSPGTHRRTGELFF	TGCGCCAGCAGCCATTACCTGTCCCCCGGGACGCATCGCAGGACCGGGGAGCTGTTTTTT
-	-	TRBV5-4	TRBJ2-7	CASSWGRDSSYEQYF	TGTGCCAGCAGCTGGGGGCGGGACAGCTCCTACGAGCAGTACTTC
-	-	TRBV5-1	TRBJ2-2	CARLGRNTGELFF	TGCGCCAGGCTGGGACGGAACACCGGGGAGCTGTTTTTT
-	-	TRBV2	TRBJ2-1	CASSGRTSYNEQFF	TGTGCCAGCAGTGGGCGGACGAGCTACAATGAGCAGTTCTTC
-	TRBD2	TRBV7-3	TRBJ2-7	CASSTSGGGSYEQYF	TGTGCCAGCAGCACTAGCGGGGGTGGATCCTACGAGCAGTACTTC
-	-	TRBV28	TRBJ1-2	CASSRPGNYGYTF	TGTGCCAGCAGCCGTCCAGGGAACTATGGCTACACCTTC
-	TRBD2	TRBV5-1	TRBJ2-1	CASSPVPTSGANNEQFF	TGCGCCAGCAGCCCGGTCCCAACTAGCGGGGCGAACAATGAGCAGTTCTTC
-	TRBD1	TRBV27	TRBJ1-2	CASSFTGTGDYGYTF	TGTGCCAGCAGTTTCACCGGGACAGGGGACTATGGCTACACCTTC
-	-	TRBV27	TRBJ2-5	CASSFYRQETQYF	TGTGCCAGCAGTTTCTACAGACAAGAGACCCAGTACTTC